The next 20 T cell receptor beta chains were all read from a single sample in a study of cytomegalovirus exposure and HLA in healthy donors. The study ran its PCR with 60 Vbeta and 13 Jbeta primers. Clones were sequenced by immunoSEQ multiplex PCR, and TCRdb holds only the in-frame ones, with some missing. The sample consists of fewer than 250,000 clones, over 75% of them appearing once. The material sequenced was PBMCs. Receptors were obtained from a woman aged 45-65 years in good health and CMV-seropositive.

CDR3 in amino acids: CASSPSVAGGSTDTQYF. The CDR3 DNA reads as TGTGCCAGCAGCCCCAGCGTTGCGGGGGGGAGCACAGATACGCAGTATTTT. The chain employs TRBV7-9 and TRBJ2-3; 9 bases are a match to TRBD2. This CDR3 spans 17 amino acids. The germline CDR1 and CDR2 sequences are SEHNR and FQNEAQ (reference sequence). V was pared by 5 bases and J by 0 bases, with 9 bases of the junction left unmatched. Supplemented by reference TRBV7-9 and TRBJ2-3, the full variable domain reads DTGVSQNPRHKITKRGQNVTFRCDPISEHNRLYWYRQTLGQGPEFLTYFQNEAQLEKSRLLSDRFSAERPKGSFSTLEIQRTEQGDSAMYLCASSPSVAGGSTDTQYFGPGTRLTVL.

As to this clone: Other nucleotide sequences in the sample specify the same CDR3. The chain employs TRBV7-3 and TRBJ1-4; 8 positions match TRBD1. Germline-derived CDR1 and CDR2 are SGHTA and FQGTGA. Trimming removed 5 bases from V and 8 bases from J; junction bases left unmatched: 4. This CDR3 has 13 residues. CDR3 bases: TGTGCCAGCAGCCCCGGACAGGGAGAAAAACTGTTTTTT. It encodes CASSPGQGEKLFF.

The chain uses TRBV18 and TRBJ1-5; D not resolved. The CDR3 is 15 residues long. Trimming left V 3 bases short and J 4 bases short, with 13 bases between. The germline gives CDR1 KGHSH, CDR2 LQKENI. The CDR3: CASSPERGTNQPQHF. For the CDR3, the DNA is TGTGCCAGCTCACCTGAACGGGGTACAAATCAGCCCCAGCATTTT.

CDR3 in DNA: TGTGCCAGCAGCTTTGGTTACGGCGCAGGTGAGCAGTTCTTC. This gives the protein CASSFGYGAGEQFF. The rearrangement links TRBV11-1 to TRBJ2-1; D gene uncertain. The CDR3 sequence is 14 residues long. The V end lost 3 bases, the J end lost 9 bases, and 15 bases lay between the germline ends. Germline CDR1 SGHAT, CDR2 FQDESV (reference sequence).

This chain connects TRBV7-2 to TRBJ1-2, with D maybe TRBD1 (5 bases). Trimming took off 2 bases at V and 12 bases at J, with 16 bases between the two ends. This CDR3 has 13 residues. Germline V gene sequence: CDR1 SGHTA, CDR2 FQGNSA. The CDR3 loop reads CASSLRGYADHTF. The CDR3 DNA follows: TGTGCCAGCAGCTTAAGGGGCTATGCGGACCACACCTTC.

J is TRBJ2-7 and V is TRBV21-1; the D segment call TRBD1 is taken from the table without a DNA check. TRBV21-1 corresponds to a pseudogene. The CDR3 has 13 residues. In DNA, the CDR3 is TGTGCCAGCAGCGCCTGCTGGACACCCGAGCAGTACTTC. Translation: CASSACWTPEQYF.

The chain joins TRBV21-1 to TRBJ2-2; TRBD2, the table's D call, lacks a check against the DNA. TRBV21-1 constitutes a pseudogene. The CDR3 is 16 residues long. The DNA of the CDR3 is TGTGCCAGCAGCCCCCTATTGCGGGGGGCTACCGGGGAGCTGTTTTTT. Translation: CASSPLLRGATGELFF.

This chain uses TRBV9 with TRBJ1-2, with 8 bases aligning to TRBD1. Germline values: CDR1 SGDLS, CDR2 YYNGEE. There are 16 residues in the CDR3. Losses at the gene ends were 4 bases for V and 6 bases for J; bases not matched to a gene: 14. The CDR3 reads CASSRPTGQGGNGYTF. The CDR3 DNA reads as TGTGCCAGCAGCCGACCTACCGGACAGGGCGGGAATGGCTACACCTTC.

The rearrangement uses TRBV7-3 and TRBJ2-1; TRBD2 aligns across 9 bases. Germline CDR1 and CDR2: SGHTA and FQGTGA. The CDR3 covers 14 residues. With 2 bases clipped from V and 7 bases from J, the junction kept 3 bases outside the gene matches. CDR3 sequence reads: CASSLGTSPNEQFF. CDR3 nucleotides: TGTGCCAGCAGCTTAGGGACTAGCCCTAATGAGCAGTTCTTC.

The chain has TRBV28 and TRBJ1-2; 12 nucleotides agree with TRBD1. Germline lookup yields CDR1 MDHEN and CDR2 SYDVKM. After removal of 2 bases from V and 1 base from J, the junction contained 8 bases not matched to a gene. The CDR3 has 18 residues. CDR3 bases: TGTGCCAGCAGTTTAAGACCCGGGACAGGGGGCGGTAACTATGGCTACACCTTC. As protein: CASSLRPGTGGGNYGYTF.

Here the CDR3 reads CASSIGRVSSYEQYF. The CDR3 DNA reads as TGTGCCAGTAGTATAGGCAGGGTGAGCTCCTACGAGCAGTACTTC. The chain combines TRBV19 with TRBJ2-7; TRBD1 is a possible D gene (5 bases). This CDR3 is built from 15 residues. CDR1 and CDR2 from the germline V gene are LNHDA and SQIVND (reference sequence). Trimming stripped 1 base from V and 0 bases from J, with 10 bases between.

The V and J genes are TRBV7-9 and TRBJ1-2, with 10 positions matching TRBD1. V shed 2 bases, J shed 5 bases, and the junction held 8 bases outside the gene matches. Germline V gene lookup returns CDR1 SEHNR and CDR2 FQNEAQ (reference sequence). There are 16 residues in the CDR3. The DNA of the CDR3 is TGTGCCAGCAGCTTATCCCGGGGGACAGGGGATTATGGCTACACCTTC. Protein product: CASSLSRGTGDYGYTF.

The sample holds a few counts of this clone. The rearrangement uses TRBV5-1 and TRBJ2-1; TRBD1 matches at 7 bases. The CDR3 consists of 17 residues. Germline V gene sequence: CDR1 SGHRS, CDR2 YFSETQ. With 3 bases clipped from V and 7 bases from J, the junction kept 16 bases outside the gene matches. The CDR3 nucleotides read TGCGCCAGCAGCTCCACCCTCGGGACAGTTCGTACGAATGAGCAGTTCTTC. Its protein product is CASSSTLGTVRTNEQFF. Looking up the rest from reference TRBV5-1 and TRBJ2-1 gives the full variable domain: KAGVTQTPRYLIKTRGQQVTLSCSPISGHRSVSWYQQTPGQGLQFLFEYFSETQRNKGNFPGRFSGRQFSNSRSEMNVSTLELGDSALYLCASSSTLGTVRTNEQFFGPGTRLTVL.

This clone has just a few counts. This rearrangement joins TRBV9 to TRBJ2-7, with TRBD1 matching over 9 bases. The length of the CDR3 is 15 residues. Germline loops: CDR1 SGDLS, CDR2 YYNGEE. Trimming at V came to 5 bases and at J to 7 bases, leaving 13 bases not matched to a gene. The CDR3 coding sequence is TGTGCCAGCAGTGGGGCCGGGACAGGGAGCTTGGAGCAGTACTTC. It codes for CASSGAGTGSLEQYF.

This sequence joins TRBV7-2 and TRBJ2-5, with D maybe TRBD1 (5 bases). The germline V gene has CDR1 SGHTA and CDR2 FQGNSA. This CDR3 has 12 amino acids. V lost 8 bases and J 5 bases, leaving 12 bases between the germline ends. DNA of the CDR3: TGTGCCAGCGGTAGGGGCTGGGAGACCCAGTACTTC. Translating it yields CASGRGWETQYF. Supplemented by reference TRBV7-2 and TRBJ2-5, the full variable domain reads GAGVSQSPSNKVTEKGKDVELRCDPISGHTALYWYRQSLGQGLEFLIYFQGNSAPDKSGLPSDRFSAERTGGSVSTLTIQRTQQEDSAVYLCASGRGWETQYFGPGTRLLVL.

The CDR3 DNA reads TGCGCCAGCAGCTCCCAGGGGGCGAGCTCCTATAATTCACCCCTCCACTTT. This codes for CASSSQGASSYNSPLHF. V gene TRBV5-1 combines with J gene TRBJ1-6, with 8 bases aligning to TRBD1. The V gene's germline CDR1 is SGHRS and CDR2 YFSETQ. The CDR3 runs to 17 residues. Trimming removed 3 bases from V and 0 bases from J; junction bases left unmatched: 5.

The V and J genes are TRBV18 and TRBJ2-1; 9 positions match TRBD2. In germline, CDR1 is KGHSH, CDR2 LQKENI. V lost 1 base and J lost 3; bases outside the gene matches: 7. There are 17 residues in the CDR3. The CDR3 spells CASSPQTLRGGYNEQFF. Written as DNA, the CDR3 is TGTGCCAGCTCACCACAGACGTTGCGGGGGGGCTACAATGAGCAGTTCTTC. The full variable domain, rest sourced from reference TRBV18 and TRBJ2-1, is NAGVMQNPRHLVRRRGQEARLRCSPMKGHSHVYWYRQLPEEGLKFMVYLQKENIIDESGMPKERFSAEFPKEGPSILRIQQVVRGDSAAYFCASSPQTLRGGYNEQFFGPGTRLTVL.

The chain has TRBV14 and TRBJ1-1, with a weak D call TRBD1 (5 bases). The V gene's germline CDR1 is SGHDN and CDR2 FVKESK. This CDR3 contains 15 residues. V lost 0 bases, J lost 4 bases, and 12 bases lay in between. In nucleotides, the CDR3 is TGTGCCAGCAGCCAAGATTTCAGGGCAGGCACTGAAGCTTTCTTT. Its protein product is CASSQDFRAGTEAFF.

This clone appeared a few times. This rearrangement joins TRBV5-1 to TRBJ2-7; tentative D call: TRBD1 (8 bases). The V end was cut by 4 bases, the J end by 7 bases, with 15 bases between. Looked up from germline, CDR1 is SGHRS and CDR2 is YFSETQ. This CDR3 is 13 amino acids long. CDR3 amino acids: CASSPQGEGEQYF. CDR3 coding DNA: TGCGCCAGCAGCCCACAGGGGGAGGGGGAGCAGTACTTC.

This sequence joins TRBV7-9 and TRBJ2-5; 9 bases agree with TRBD2. The CDR3 is 14 amino acids. Germline loops: CDR1 SEHNR, CDR2 FQNEAQ (reference sequence). Trimming took 3 bases from V and 4 from J; bases not matched to a gene: 3. The DNA of the CDR3 is TGTGCCAGCAGCTTTTTTAGCGGGGGAGAGACCCAGTACTTC. It codes for CASSFFSGGETQYF.